One and the same sample provided the 15 T cell receptor beta chains below, sequenced in a study of T-cell reconstitution after alpha-beta-depleted transplantation in children. As it was prepared, the TCRbeta library received unique molecular identifiers. Each CDR3 protein gets one entry after TCRdb re-called the PCR reads with MiXCR. The repertoire holds fewer than 150,000 distinct CDR3 sequences, with 8% to 10% as singletons. Sequencing was performed on PBMCs, mostly from graft donor cells, taken 180 days after TCRalphabeta/CD19-depleted stem cell transplant. Receptors were obtained from a girl in the first two years of life who had a stem cell transplant for combined immunodeficiency, so the T cells may come from the graft donor.

CDR3 protein: CASSLDGGVADTQYF. CDR3 DNA sequence: TGTGCCAGCAGCTTAGACGGGGGGGTCGCAGATACGCAGTATTTT. The chain links TRBV7-2 to TRBJ2-3; 8 bases map to TRBD2. This CDR3 comprises 15 residues. CDR1 and CDR2 from the germline V gene are SGHTA and FQGNSA. V lost 1 base, J lost 4 bases, and 4 bases stayed unmatched.

This clonotype was seen ten or more times. The gene calls are TRBV6-5 and TRBJ1-5; the match to TRBD1 covers 8 bases. This CDR3 is built from 16 residues. The junction had 4 bases not matched to a gene; V was cut back by 2 bases and J by 1 base. CDR1 is MNHEY and CDR2 is SVGAGI in the germline V gene. CDR3 DNA sequence: TGTGCCAGCAGTTACCCGACAGGGGTGAGCAATCAGCCCCAGCATTTT. Encoded protein: CASSYPTGVSNQPQHF.

This clonotype was observed a handful of times. The germline gene is not matched at one end of the junction; a read error may be the cause. The chain links TRBV7-7 to TRBJ2-6; D gene ambiguous. The CDR3 contains 17 residues. Germline V gene lookup returns CDR1 SSHAT and CDR2 FNYEAQ (reference sequence). CDR3 residues: CASSWDSFPSGANVLTF. In nucleotides, the CDR3 is TGTGCTAGCAGCTGGGATAGCTTCCCCTCTGGGGCCAACGTCCTGACTTTC.

This clonotype came up a few times. The chain is built from TRBV7-2 and TRBJ2-5; 8 bases agree with TRBD2. The V gene end was trimmed by 4 bases and the J gene end by 5 bases; junction bases not matched to a gene: 12. CDR3 length equals 16 residues. Germline loops: CDR1 SGHTA, CDR2 FQGNSA. CDR3 sequence reads: CASSYGQLSGSETQYF. The CDR3 bases are TGTGCCAGCAGCTATGGACAGCTAAGCGGGAGTGAGACCCAGTACTTC.

This clonotype appeared a few times. The J gene is TRBJ2-7, the V gene TRBV7-2; a possible D gene is TRBD1 (5 bases). Trimming pared 2 bases from V and 4 bases from J, leaving 9 bases between. The CDR3 covers 13 residues. CDR1 SGHTA and CDR2 FQGNSA come from the germline V gene. The CDR3 loop is CASSLRTLYEQYF. CDR3 bases: TGTGCCAGCAGCTTACGGACACTGTACGAGCAGTACTTC.

This chain connects TRBV6-6 to TRBJ2-7; 7 bases map to TRBD2. The CDR3 runs to 13 residues. The ends lost 8 bases at V and 3 bases at J; junction bases unmatched: 7. Looked up from germline, CDR1 is MNHNY and CDR2 is SVGAGI (reference sequence). Written as DNA, the CDR3 is TGTGCCAGCGGGCGGGGGATAAGCTACGAGCAGTACTTC. This gives the protein CASGRGISYEQYF.

The chain employs TRBV11-2 and TRBJ2-3, with D unresolved. Germline V gene lookup returns CDR1 SGHAT and CDR2 FQNNGV. This CDR3 is 16 amino acids long. Deletions cut 2 bases from V and 2 bases from J, with 14 bases between. The CDR3 nucleotides read TGTGCCAGCAGCTTAAGGGTTGGCTATATCACAGATACGCAGTATTTT. Protein sequence: CASSLRVGYITDTQYF.

The chain couples TRBV6-5 to TRBJ2-2; TRBD2 aligns across 10 bases. Germline V gives CDR1 MNHEY, CDR2 SVGAGI. With V trimmed by 2 bases and J by 6 bases, 12 bases remained unmatched. The CDR3 sequence is 18 residues long. The CDR3 reads CASSYPSGGPLWAGELFF. The CDR3 DNA is TGTGCCAGCAGTTACCCTAGCGGGGGACCACTCTGGGCCGGGGAGCTGTTTTTT.

This clonotype was counted a few times. This chain connects TRBV9 to TRBJ2-6, with D perhaps matching TRBD1 or TRBD2 (5 bases each). The CDR3 is 17 residues long. Germline loops: CDR1 SGDLS, CDR2 YYNGEE. V lost 6 bases, J lost 0 bases, and 16 bases lay in between. CDR3: CASTGATGPSGANVLTF. In nucleotides, the CDR3 is TGTGCCAGCACTGGGGCAACGGGGCCCTCTGGGGCCAACGTCCTGACTTTC.

This clonotype was seen a handful of times. The chain has TRBV12-3 or TRBV12-4 and TRBJ2-1; D is perhaps TRBD2 (7 bases). The CDR3 extends over 16 amino acids. V was shortened by 5 bases and J by 8 bases, with 22 bases between the two germline ends. The DNA for the CDR3 is TGTGCCAGCAGTATCTTGACGGGGGGCCCATGGGATGAGCAGTTCTTC. Protein product: CASSILTGGPWDEQFF.

The chain joins TRBV5-1 to TRBJ2-3, with 14 bases lining up with TRBD2. Trimming cost V 4 bases and J 7 bases; bases outside gene matches: 14. The CDR3 has 18 residues. Germline loops: CDR1 SGHRS, CDR2 YFSETQ. The CDR3 here is CASSPGTSGGPVGHTQYF. CDR3 nucleotide sequence: TGCGCCAGCAGCCCCGGGACTAGCGGGGGCCCCGTCGGGCATACGCAGTATTTT.

Many counts were recorded for this clonotype. This chain uses TRBV29-1 with TRBJ1-1; a weak D match, TRBD1 (5 bases). CDR1 and CDR2 (germline): SQVTM, ANQGSEA. The CDR3 runs to 14 residues. Trimming removed 0 bases at V and 5 bases at J, with 13 bases between. CDR3 residues: CSVEDWGVGTEAFF. CDR3 coding DNA: TGCAGCGTTGAAGACTGGGGGGTAGGGACTGAAGCTTTCTTT.

This sequence joins TRBV29-1 and TRBJ2-7, with unresolved D. V lost 1 base and J 2 bases, leaving 3 bases between the germline ends. Per germline, CDR1 SQVTM and CDR2 ANQGSEA. This CDR3 region has 11 residues. The CDR3 DNA reads TGCAGCGTTGAAGTGGCCTACGAGCAGTACTTC. Protein: CSVEVAYEQYF.

The V gene is TRBV5-1, the J gene TRBJ2-6; 10 bases are shared with TRBD2. This CDR3 spans 20 amino acids. Germline-derived CDR1 and CDR2 are SGHRS and YFSETQ. The junction had 14 bases not matched to a gene; V was cut back by 4 bases and J by 1 base. The CDR3 coding sequence is TGCGCCAGCAGCAGGAGAAAGAGGACTAGCGGAAATTCTGGGGCCAACGTCCTGACTTTC. It is translated as CASSRRKRTSGNSGANVLTF. Using reference TRBV5-1 and TRBJ2-6 for the parts outside the CDR3, the full variable domain is KAGVTQTPRYLIKTRGQQVTLSCSPISGHRSVSWYQQTPGQGLQFLFEYFSETQRNKGNFPGRFSGRQFSNSRSEMNVSTLELGDSALYLCASSRRKRTSGNSGANVLTFGAGSRLTVL.

In its sample, this clonotype was seen a few times. The J gene is TRBJ2-7, the V gene TRBV5-1; D perhaps matches TRBD1 (5 bases). Trimming left V 0 bases short and J 5 bases short, with 15 bases between. The CDR3 is 15 residues long. CDR1 is SGHRS and CDR2 is YFSETQ in the germline V gene. Written as DNA, the CDR3 is TGCGCCAGCAGCTTGGACCAGGGAAGAATCGACGAGCAGTACTTC. It is translated as CASSLDQGRIDEQYF.